These T cell receptor beta chains were read from a single sample in a study of blood T cell repertoires in COVID-19. TCRdb keeps only in-frame clones here, not all; method: immunoSEQ multiplex PCR. The sample includes around 190,000 clones, 75% to 85% of them seen just once. The specimen was PBMCs or T cells enriched from blood (not recorded which). The source is a man aged 40-49 years who had recovered from COVID-19. The CDR3 runs from the conserved cysteine through the conserved F or W. The D gene is left open where the match is weak. Part of the rows lack a size; the others show once, few, many or a class for expanded clones.

TRBJ2-2	-	TRBV25-1	-	TGTGCCAGCAGTGGCGGTTGGGACTCCGGGGAGCTGTTTTTT	CASSGGWDSGELFF
TRBJ2-1	-	TRBV4-1	-	TGCGCCAGCAGCCCCGGGGCTTCGGGGGATTCCGCCGGGTCCTACAATGAGCAGTTCTTC	CASSPGASGDSAGSYNEQFF
TRBJ1-2	-	TRBV10-3	-	TGTGCCATCAGTGAGTACAGCCTTCCTAACTATGGCTACACCTTC	CAISEYSLPNYGYTF
TRBJ2-7	TRBD1	TRBV29-1	few	TGCAGCGTTGAGGGACAGTTTAACGAGCAGTACTTC	CSVEGQFNEQYF
TRBJ1-5	-	TRBV6-5	once	TGTGCCAGCAGCGTTTATATAGATCAGCCCCAGCATTTT	CASSVYIDQPQHF
TRBJ2-3	-	TRBV11-3	-	TGTGCCAGCAGCTTCACGGGAGTAGGCACAGATACGCAGTATTTT	CASSFTGVGTDTQYF
TRBJ1-1	-	TRBV7-6	few	TGTGCCAGCAGCAGAAAGGCAGCGGAGAGCACTGAAGCTTTCTTT	CASSRKAAESTEAFF
TRBJ2-7	TRBD1	TRBV12-3/TRBV12-4	once	TGTGCCAGCAGTCTCAGGGGGCCGCACGAGCAGTACTTC	CASSLRGPHEQYF
TRBJ1-4	-	TRBV5-1	-	TGCGCCAGCAAGGGGAGGGGTGATACAACTAATGAAAAACTGTTTTTT	CASKGRGDTTNEKLFF
TRBJ1-5	TRBD1	TRBV30	-	TGTGCCGTGGACAGGGGGAGCAATCAGCCCCAGCATTTT	CAVDRGSNQPQHF
TRBJ2-3	TRBD1	TRBV20-1	few	TGCAGTGCTAGTGGGACAGCTAGCACAGATACGCAGTATTTT	CSASGTASTDTQYF
TRBJ2-3	TRBD2	TRBV3-1/TRBV3-2	-	TGTGCCAGCAGCCAAGTAGGAGGGAAACCTAGCGGGGGTGGCACAGATACGCAGTATTTT	CASSQVGGKPSGGGTDTQYF
TRBJ2-3	-	TRBV5-4	-	TGTGCCAGCAGTTTACGGGGGAGTGCAGATACGCAGTATTTT	CASSLRGSADTQYF
TRBJ1-1	-	TRBV30	-	TGTGCCTGGAGGACGGGGGGAGTGAGTACTGAAGCTTTCTTT	CAWRTGGVSTEAFF
TRBJ2-1	TRBD2	TRBV7-3	-	TGTGCCAGCAGCTTAGTGCCTAGCGGGAGTGGAATTGGGCAGTTCTTC	CASSLVPSGSGIGQFF
TRBJ2-5	-	TRBV7-7	-	TGTGCCAGCAGCTTAGGATGGGGAGTTCAAGAGACCCAGTACTTC	CASSLGWGVQETQYF
TRBJ1-2	-	TRBV6-5	-	TGTGCCAGCAGTCAGGGTGGGCTCTATGGCTACACCTTC	CASSQGGLYGYTF
TRBJ1-2	-	TRBV7-9	-	TGTGCCAGCAGCTTAGGATACACCGATGGCTACACCTTC	CASSLGYTDGYTF
TRBJ2-5	TRBD1	TRBV12-5	-	TGTGCTAGTACCCCCTCCGGGACAGGGCAAGAGACCCAGTACTTC	CASTPSGTGQETQYF